The 2 T cell receptor beta chains presented below share a single source sample, sequenced in a study of shared clonotypes between healthy human individuals. TCRdb's copy holds only in-frame clones and misses some; the assay was immunoSEQ multiplex PCR. The repertoire holds over a million clones, with approximately 98.5% as singletons. The source material was naive CD4+ T cells sorted from blood. Regarding subset: CD45RA+ positively selected. These receptors all come from a man aged 25-45 years in good health.

This chain joins TRBV25-1 and TRBJ2-1; TRBD1 matches 7 bases. V lost 7 bases, J lost 8 bases, and 8 bases stayed unmatched. The length of the CDR3 is 13 residues. Per germline, CDR1 MGHDK and CDR2 SYGVNS. The CDR3 sequence: CASNSGGEDEQFF. Here the CDR3 DNA reads TGTGCCAGCAATTCAGGGGGTGAGGATGAGCAGTTCTTC. Looking up the rest from reference TRBV25-1 and TRBJ2-1 gives the full variable domain: EADIYQTPRYLVIGTGKKITLECSQTMGHDKMYWYQQDPGMELHLIHYSYGVNSTEKGDLSSESTVSRIRTEHFPLTLESARPSHTSQYLCASNSGGEDEQFFGPGTRLTVL.

V usage is TRBV28 and J usage is TRBJ2-1, with D perhaps TRBD1 (6 bases). V was cut by 3 bases and J by 1 base, with 13 bases left in between. Germline V gene sequence: CDR1 MDHEN, CDR2 SYDVKM. This CDR3 has 16 residues. The CDR3 DNA reads TGTGCCAGCAGTTTTGAACAGGGAAGATCCTACAATGAGCAGTTCTTC. It translates to CASSFEQGRSYNEQFF.